This T cell receptor (beta chain) derives from a study of T cell clusters in autoimmune cytopenias. Study results and limitations: Physiological T cell clusters of healthy donors were apparently absent in primary autoimmune cytopenia patients. Comparing secondary cytopenia with chronic lymphocytic leukemia showed no cluster-lack signature, apparently masked by lymphoma repertoire. TRB repertoire shifts in secondary cytopenia and chronic lymphocytic leukemia mostly reflected lymphoma, not autoimmunity.

Its frequency marks this clonotype as medium-sized (0.01 to 0.1%). Its matching antigen is unknown. Tens of thousands of genome equivalents of blood DNA were amplified for TRB. TRB rearrangements were amplified by touch-down multiplex PCR with mixed TRB-A/B primers. TCRdb re-called the multiplex PCR reads, yielding one record per CDR3 amino acid sequence without DNA. The sample's table shows 5,500 to 7,500 distinct CDR3 sequences. The origin of this receptor is a human donor with an autoimmune cytopenia or autoimmune hepatitis (not recorded which). Specimen: peripheral blood.

Here the CDR3 reads CASSYTGVQETQYF. The V gene is TRBV6-2 or TRBV6-3, the J gene TRBJ2-5; the TCRdb call, TRBD1, lacks DNA for checking. This CDR3 region has 14 residues. Germline assignment: CDR1 MNHEY and CDR2 SVGEGT.